The clone carrying this TCR beta chain was detected only a few times. No antigen is known for it. The CDR3 length is 15 residues. Germline CDR1 is ENHRY and CDR2 is SYGVKD. V gave up 7 bases and J gave up 2 bases, with 18 bases separating them. cDNA libraries for TCR beta contained unique molecular identifiers. Yield was roughly 500,000 cDNA molecules from approximately 0.95 to 9.8 million T cells. Using its own MiXCR run on the PCR reads, TCRdb lists one record per CDR3 protein. The sample shows approximately 770,000 distinct CDR3 sequences, 40% to 55% of them seen only once. This sample was included in a study of post-analysis software for immune sequencing data. About the study: Patients had relapsing-remitting, secondary progressive or progressive-relapsing multiple sclerosis; some lacked subtype. General observations from the study: Samples made in the same batch grouped tightly together by F measure. Comparison of patients with controls showed four or five TRBV segments more frequent in patients, TRBV5-6, TRBV5-1 and TRBV20-1 among them. Significantly lower normalized Chao1 diversity was found in patients with multiple sclerosis relative to controls.

The source is a girl aged 5 to 17 with multiple sclerosis. The J gene is TRBJ2-7, the V gene TRBV10-3; TRBD1 might be the D (6 bases). The sample taken for sequencing was blood. The CDR3 DNA follows: TGTGCCATCATGGGGACAAACAGGGACACCTACGAGCAGTACTTC. It specifies CAIMGTNRDTYEQYF.